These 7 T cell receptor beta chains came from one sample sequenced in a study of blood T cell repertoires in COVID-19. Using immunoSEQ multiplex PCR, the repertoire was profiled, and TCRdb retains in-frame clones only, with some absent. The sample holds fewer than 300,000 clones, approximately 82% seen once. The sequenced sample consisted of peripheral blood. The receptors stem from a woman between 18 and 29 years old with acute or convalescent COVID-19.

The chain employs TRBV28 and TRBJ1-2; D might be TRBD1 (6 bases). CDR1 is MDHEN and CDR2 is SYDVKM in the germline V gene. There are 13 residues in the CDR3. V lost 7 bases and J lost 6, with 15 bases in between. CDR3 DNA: TGTGCCAGCACCATACAGGGACGAGATGGCTACACCTTC. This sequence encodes CASTIQGRDGYTF.

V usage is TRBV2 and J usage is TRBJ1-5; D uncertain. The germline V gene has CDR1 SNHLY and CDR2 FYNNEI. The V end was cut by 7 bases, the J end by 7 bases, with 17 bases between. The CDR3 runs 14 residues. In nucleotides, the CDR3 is TGTGCCAGCACTAGAGTTCCCCGGGGACAGCCCCAGCATTTT. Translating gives CASTRVPRGQPQHF.

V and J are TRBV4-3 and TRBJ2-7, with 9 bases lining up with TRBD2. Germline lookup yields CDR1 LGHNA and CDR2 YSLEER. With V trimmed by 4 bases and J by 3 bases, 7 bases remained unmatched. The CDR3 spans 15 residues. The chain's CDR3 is CASSPRAGGSYEQYF. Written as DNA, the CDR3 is TGCGCCAGCAGCCCCCGCGCGGGGGGGAGCTACGAGCAGTACTTC.

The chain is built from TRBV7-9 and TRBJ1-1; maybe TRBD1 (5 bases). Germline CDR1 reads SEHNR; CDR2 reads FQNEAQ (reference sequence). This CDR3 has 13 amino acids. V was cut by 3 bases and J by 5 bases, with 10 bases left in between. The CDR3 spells CASSFGGGTEAFF. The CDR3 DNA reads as TGTGCCAGCAGCTTCGGGGGAGGAACTGAAGCTTTCTTT.

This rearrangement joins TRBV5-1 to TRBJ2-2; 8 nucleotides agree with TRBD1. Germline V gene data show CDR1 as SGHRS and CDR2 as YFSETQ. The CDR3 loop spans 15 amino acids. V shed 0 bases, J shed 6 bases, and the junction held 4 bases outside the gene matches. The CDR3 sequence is CASSLEGQVPGELFF. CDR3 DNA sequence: TGCGCCAGCAGCTTGGAGGGACAGGTCCCCGGGGAGCTGTTTTTT.

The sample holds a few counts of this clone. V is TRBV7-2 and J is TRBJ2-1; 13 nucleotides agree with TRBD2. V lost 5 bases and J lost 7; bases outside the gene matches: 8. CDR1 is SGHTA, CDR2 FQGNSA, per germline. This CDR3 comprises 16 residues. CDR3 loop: CASSLQPGLAGNEQFF. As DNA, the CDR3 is TGTGCCAGCAGCCTACAACCGGGACTAGCGGGAAATGAGCAGTTCTTC.

CDR3 protein: CASSTLALYTGELFF. The CDR3 nucleotides read TGTGCCAGCAGTACACTAGCGTTGTACACCGGGGAGCTGTTTTTT. The chain employs TRBV27 and TRBJ2-2; the match to TRBD2 covers 7 bases. The CDR3 has 15 residues. With V trimmed by 5 bases and J by 3 bases, 6 bases remained unmatched. Germline assignment: CDR1 MNHEY and CDR2 SMNVEV (reference sequence).